This paragraph reports one T cell receptor beta chain. The sample belongs to a study of shared T cell receptors in the human thymus. TCRdb keeps only in-frame clones here, not all; method: immunoSEQ multiplex PCR. The sample contains hundreds of thousands of clones, over 75% of which appear only once. The CDR3 consists of 15 residues. The V gene lost 5 bases and the J gene lost 1 base, with 13 bases spanning the gap. Per the germline V gene, CDR1 is MNHNY and CDR2 is SVGAGI (reference sequence). The sample was also reused in another study, on human thymus T cells. That paper adds: Immunologically healthy infants in Finland undergoing congenital heart defect surgery were the donors. From resections taken during corrective heart surgery, the thymus tissue was obtained. Seemingly biased V and J gene usage marked thymic and blood repertoires. Related research described thymic repertoires that were highly overlapping among unrelated individuals.

This sequence originates from a boy under two years old with a congenital heart defect. V is TRBV6-6 and J is TRBJ2-3; no firm D call. Sequencing used thymocytes. The CDR3 DNA follows: TGTGCCAGCAGTCGTTACCCCCAGGGCACAGATACGCAGTATTTT. Amino acid sequence: CASSRYPQGTDTQYF.